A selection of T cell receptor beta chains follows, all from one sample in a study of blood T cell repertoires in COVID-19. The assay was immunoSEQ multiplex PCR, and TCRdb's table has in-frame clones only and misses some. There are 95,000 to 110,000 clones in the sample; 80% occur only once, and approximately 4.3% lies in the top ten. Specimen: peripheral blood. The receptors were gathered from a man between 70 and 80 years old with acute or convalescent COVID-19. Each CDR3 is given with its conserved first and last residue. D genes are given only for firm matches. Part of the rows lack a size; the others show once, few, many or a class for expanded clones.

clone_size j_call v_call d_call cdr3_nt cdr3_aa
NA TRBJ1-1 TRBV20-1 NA TGCAGTGCTAGACGGGGGAGTGAAGCTTTCTTT CSARRGSEAFF
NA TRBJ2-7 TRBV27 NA TGTGCCAGCAGTTTATCCCCACAGGGAAGTTCCGAGCAGTACTTC CASSLSPQGSSEQYF
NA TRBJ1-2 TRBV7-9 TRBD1 TGTGCCAGCAGCCGAGGGGACAGGGAGTGGGATGGCTACACCTTC CASSRGDREWDGYTF
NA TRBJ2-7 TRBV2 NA TGTGCCAGCAGGCCGGGGATTGGCGAGCAGTACTTC CASRPGIGEQYF
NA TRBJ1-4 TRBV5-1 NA TGCGCCAGCAGCTTGACAGGTGTTGTTGAAAAACTGTTTTTT CASSLTGVVEKLFF
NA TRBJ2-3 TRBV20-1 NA TGCAGTGCTAGTCGGGCTGGACTAACAGATACGCAGTATTTT CSASRAGLTDTQYF
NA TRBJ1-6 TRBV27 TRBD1 TGTGCCACCCGGGACAGTTATAATTCACCCCTCCACTTT CATRDSYNSPLHF
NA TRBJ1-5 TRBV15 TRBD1 TGTGCCACCAGCAGCGATTATCGGGACAGAGGGAATCAGCCCCAGCATTTT CATSSDYRDRGNQPQHF
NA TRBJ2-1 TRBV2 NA TGTGCCATAAAAGCTTACAATGAGCAGTTCTTC CAIKAYNEQFF
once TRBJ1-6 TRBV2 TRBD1 TGTGCCAGCACCCAGCGGACAGGTGATAATTCACCCCTCCACTTT CASTQRTGDNSPLHF
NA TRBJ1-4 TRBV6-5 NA TGTGCCAGCAGTTTACAGGGAAATGAAAAACTGTTTTTT CASSLQGNEKLFF
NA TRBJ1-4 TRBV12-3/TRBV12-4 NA TGTGCCAGCTGCTACGTCGCGGAAAAACTGTTTTTT CASCYVAEKLFF
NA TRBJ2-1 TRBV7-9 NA TGTGCCAGCAGCCCCAGGGGCCATGAGCAGTTCTTC CASSPRGHEQFF
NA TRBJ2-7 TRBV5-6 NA TGTGCCAGCAACGGAGGAGGGCCGGGGCAGTACTTC CASNGGGPGQYF
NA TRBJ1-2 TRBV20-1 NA TGCAGTGCTAGTGTCGTGGAGGGCGGTGGCTACACCTTC CSASVVEGGGYTF
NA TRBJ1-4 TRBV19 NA TGTGCCAGTAGTCCCCAAGGGGGAGGGGAAAAACTGTTTTTT CASSPQGGGEKLFF
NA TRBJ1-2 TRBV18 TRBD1 TGTGCCAGCTCAACCGACAGGGGGCATGGCTACACCTTC CASSTDRGHGYTF
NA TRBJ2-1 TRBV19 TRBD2 TGTGCCAGTAGTTTCGGGGGGATAAATGAGCAGTTCTTC CASSFGGINEQFF
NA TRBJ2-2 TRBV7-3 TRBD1 TGTGCCAGCAGCGGGACAGGGGTTTCCGGGGAGCTGTTTTTT CASSGTGVSGELFF
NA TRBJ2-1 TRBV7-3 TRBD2 TGTGCCAGCAGCTTAAAGGGGGGACTAGCGGACTATTCGACGAATGAGCAGTTCTTC CASSLKGGLADYSTNEQFF
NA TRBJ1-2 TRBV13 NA TGTGCCAGCAGCTTAGAGAGGGGAGGCGGCTACACCTTC CASSLERGGGYTF
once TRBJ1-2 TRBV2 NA TGTGCCAGCAGTGACAGGGGTACCGGCTACACCTTC CASSDRGTGYTF
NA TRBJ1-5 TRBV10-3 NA TGTGCCATCAGTGAGTCCCAGGGCCAACAGCCCCAGCATTTT CAISESQGQQPQHF
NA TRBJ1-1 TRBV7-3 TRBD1 TGTGCCAGCAGCGCACAGGGGTGGGCTGAAGCTTTCTTT CASSAQGWAEAFF
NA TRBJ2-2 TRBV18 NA TGTGCCAGCTCACCTCCGGGGTCCCCCACCGGGGAGCTGTTTTTT CASSPPGSPTGELFF
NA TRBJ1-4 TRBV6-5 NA TGTGCCAGCAGTTCATCAAATGAAAAACTGTTTTTT CASSSSNEKLFF
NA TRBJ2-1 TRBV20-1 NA TGCAGTGCTCTGAGGCAGACTGAGCAGTTCTTC CSALRQTEQFF
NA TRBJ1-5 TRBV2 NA TGTGCCAGCAGTGCAGGGTCTGGTATTCAGCCCCAGCATTTT CASSAGSGIQPQHF
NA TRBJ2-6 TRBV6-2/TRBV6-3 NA TGTGCCAGCAGTTACGGCGGGACAGCCTCTGGGGCCAACGTCCTGACTTTC CASSYGGTASGANVLTF
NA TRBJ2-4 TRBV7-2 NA TGTGCCAGTATCCCGGCGCGGGGCCCCAAAAACATTCAGTACTTC CASIPARGPKNIQYF
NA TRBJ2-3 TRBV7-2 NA TGTGCCAGCAGCATACCTGGGGGCCGGGCAGATACGCAGTATTTT CASSIPGGRADTQYF
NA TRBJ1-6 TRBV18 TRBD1 TGTGCCAGCTCCCCCGGGACAGGGGAATCACCCCTCCACTTT CASSPGTGESPLHF
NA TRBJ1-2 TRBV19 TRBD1 TGTGCCAGTAGCAACAGGGGATATGGCTACACCTTC CASSNRGYGYTF
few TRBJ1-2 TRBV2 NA TGTGCCAGCTCCCCATCTGAGATTAACTATGGCTACACCTTC CASSPSEINYGYTF
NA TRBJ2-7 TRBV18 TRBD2 TGTGCCAGCTCCCCGCCGGGACTAAACCCCTGGGAGCAGTACTTC CASSPPGLNPWEQYF